Presented here are 19 T cell receptor beta chains from one specimen sequenced in a study of vaccination and CD4 T cells after COVID-19. Described treatment: approximately 9-day PBMC culture with coronavirus spike peptide pools or control peptides (ViraFEST assay). An unexposed donor provided the CD4+ T cells, which were collected before the COVID-19 pandemic (2011-2018). Their specific antigens are unknown. Sequenced with the Oncomine TCR Beta short-read assay was DNA taken from cultured CD4+ T cells. TCRdb itself ran the PCR reads through MiXCR, one entry per CDR3 protein. The table includes about 7,300 distinct CDR3 sequences, around 71% detected once. Material for sequencing was CD4+ T cells from blood, cultured in vitro. The receptors were gathered from a human donor in good health.

This clonotype was seen a single time. The chain links TRBV20-1 to TRBJ2-3, with unresolved D. The CDR3 is made up of 17 amino acids. Germline values: CDR1 DFQATT, CDR2 SNEGSKA (reference sequence). V was pared by 0 bases and J by 0 bases, with 16 bases between. The DNA of the CDR3 is TGCAGTGCTAGAGATGCTCTACGGGCAGCGAGCACAGATACGCAGTATTTT. This translates into CSARDALRAASTDTQYF.

This clonotype was counted a few times. The chain is built from TRBV27 and TRBJ2-4; weak D call: TRBD1 (5 bases). This CDR3 spans 13 amino acids. V shed 4 bases and J shed 9 bases, with 13 bases lying between them. Germline lookup yields CDR1 MNHEY and CDR2 SMNVEV (reference sequence). CDR3 bases: TGTGCCAGCAGTTCCGACAGATTGGGCATTCAGTACTTC. Protein: CASSSDRLGIQYF.

This clonotype has more than one count but fewer than ten. The chain has TRBV7-8 and TRBJ1-2, with D possibly matching TRBD1 (5 bases). The CDR3 runs 15 residues. Germline assignment: CDR1 SGHVS and CDR2 FQNEAQ. The V gene lost 5 bases and the J gene lost 6 bases, with 19 bases spanning the gap. CDR3 DNA sequence: TGTGCCAGCAGCCCTGGGACGGGTGTTAGAGATGGCTACACCTTC. Amino acids: CASSPGTGVRDGYTF.

The chain uses TRBV7-2 and TRBJ2-5; D uncertain. With 6 bases removed from V and 5 bases from J, the gap between germline ends came to 16 bases. The V gene's germline CDR1 is SGHTA and CDR2 FQGNSA. The length of the CDR3 is 14 residues. CDR3 sequence: CASSQTGIGETQYF. In DNA, the CDR3 is TGTGCCAGCAGTCAAACCGGAATTGGGGAGACCCAGTACTTC.

The chain has TRBV6-2 or TRBV6-3 and TRBJ2-1; 7 nucleotides align to TRBD1. Germline CDR1 reads MNHEY; CDR2 reads SVGEGT. V was clipped by 7 bases and J by 7 bases; unmatched bases: 7. The CDR3 is 13 amino acids. This chain's CDR3 is CASIVRDSNEQFF. CDR3 sequence (DNA): TGTGCCAGCATTGTCCGGGACAGTAATGAGCAGTTCTTC.

This chain links TRBV20-1 with TRBJ2-1; D call uncertain. Trimming shortened V by 2 bases and J by 2 bases, and 7 bases separated the two germline ends. Germline V lookup: CDR1 DFQATT, CDR2 SNEGSKA (reference sequence). This CDR3 has 13 amino acids. This CDR3 is CSARRLTYNEQFF. In DNA, the CDR3 is TGCAGTGCTAGACGGTTGACCTACAATGAGCAGTTCTTC.

This sequence joins TRBV6-1 and TRBJ1-5; D remains ambiguous. CDR3 length equals 13 residues. V was shortened by 8 bases and J by 5 bases, with 13 bases between the two germline ends. Per germline, CDR1 MNHNS and CDR2 SASEGT. The DNA of the CDR3 is TGTGCCAGCGGCGCACAGACGGATCAGCCCCAGCATTTT. As protein: CASGAQTDQPQHF.

The rearrangement links TRBV2 to TRBJ2-4; D call uncertain. The CDR3 runs to 11 residues. Trimming took 4 bases from V and 8 from J, leaving 6 bases between them. From germline, CDR1 is SNHLY and CDR2 FYNNEI. CDR3 residues: CASSVVDIQYF. CDR3 sequence (DNA): TGTGCCAGCAGTGTTGTAGACATTCAGTACTTC.

J is TRBJ2-1 and V is TRBV20-1, with 9 bases matching TRBD1. Matching the DNA end better, TRBJ2-7 makes the J call doubtful. Germline CDR1 is DFQATT and CDR2 is SNEGSKA (reference sequence). This CDR3 contains 14 residues. The CDR3 protein is CSAQSDRGSYEQYF. The CDR3 nucleotides are TGCAGTGCCCAGAGTGACAGGGGGTCCTACGAGCAGTACTTC.

The chain is built from TRBV30 and TRBJ1-5; D may be TRBD1 (6 bases). Germline V CDR1 and CDR2: GTSNPN, SVGIG (reference sequence). The CDR3 runs to 13 residues. V lost 1 base to trimming and J lost 5 bases, with 9 bases between them. CDR3 sequence: CAWSANRDQPQHF. CDR3 sequence (DNA): TGTGCCTGGAGTGCAAACAGGGATCAGCCCCAGCATTTT.

This chain uses TRBV20-1 with TRBJ2-5; 10 nucleotides agree with TRBD2. Germline loops: CDR1 DFQATT, CDR2 SNEGSKA (reference sequence). The ends lost 3 bases at V and 1 base at J; junction bases unmatched: 8. The CDR3 consists of 16 residues. CDR3 DNA sequence: TGCAGTGCTAGGGGGCTAGAGCGGGGGGGCCAAGAGACCCAGTACTTC. It yields the protein CSARGLERGGQETQYF.

The rearrangement links TRBV24-1 to TRBJ2-3; D is perhaps TRBD1 (6 bases). CDR3 length equals 16 residues. Germline CDR1 reads KGHDR; CDR2 reads SFDVKD. Trimming took 1 base from V and 4 from J, leaving 14 bases between them. CDR3 region: CATSDFGQGTPDTQYF. In DNA, the CDR3 is TGTGCCACCAGTGATTTTGGGCAGGGGACCCCAGATACGCAGTATTTT.

This chain links TRBV4-2 with TRBJ1-5, with D perhaps TRBD1 (6 bases). The germline V gene encodes CDR1 LGHNA and CDR2 YNFKEQ. CDR3 length: 14 amino acids. Trimming removed 4 bases from V and 9 bases from J, with 16 bases in between. The CDR3 sequence: CASSLGQSGGPQHF. As DNA, the CDR3 is TGTGCCAGCAGCCTCGGACAGAGCGGAGGGCCCCAGCATTTT.

The V and J genes are TRBV6-5 and TRBJ1-1; no clear D gene. This CDR3 has 15 amino acids. Germline CDR1 reads MNHEY; CDR2 reads SVGAGI. V was pared by 4 bases and J by 0 bases, with 12 bases between. CDR3 sequence: CASSSLSSLNTEAFF. CDR3 coding DNA: TGTGCCAGCAGTTCCCTCAGCTCTTTGAACACTGAAGCTTTCTTT.

The rearrangement uses TRBV20-1 and TRBJ2-5; maybe TRBD2 (5 bases). The CDR3 length is 15 residues. The germline CDR1 and CDR2 sequences are DFQATT and SNEGSKA (reference sequence). V lost 5 bases and J 5 bases, leaving 21 bases between the germline ends. For the CDR3, the DNA is TGCAGTGCTGGCGTCACTCGGACTGCCTCTGAGACCCAGTACTTC. It encodes CSAGVTRTASETQYF.

The gene calls are TRBV20-1 and TRBJ1-2; no reliable D call. From germline, CDR1 is DFQATT and CDR2 SNEGSKA (reference sequence). Trimming took 2 bases from V and 3 from J, leaving 10 bases between them. The CDR3 consists of 13 residues. The CDR3 loop reads CSARRWRHYGYTF. For the CDR3, the DNA is TGCAGTGCTAGAAGGTGGAGGCACTATGGCTACACCTTC.

This chain joins TRBV12-3 or TRBV12-4 and TRBJ1-1; D uncertain. This CDR3 contains 14 residues. Trimming took 3 bases from V and 0 from J, leaving 8 bases between them. The CDR3 DNA reads TGTGCCAGCAGTTTTTTATCGGTGAACACTGAAGCTTTCTTT. It specifies CASSFLSVNTEAFF.

The gene calls are TRBV6-1 and TRBJ2-2; 9 nucleotides agree with TRBD2. The CDR3 runs to 14 residues. Trimming took 8 bases from V and 4 from J; bases not matched to a gene: 5. The germline V gene encodes CDR1 MNHNS and CDR2 SASEGT. CDR3 sequence reads: CASQTSGPTGELFF. In DNA, the CDR3 is TGTGCCAGCCAGACTAGCGGACCCACCGGGGAGCTGTTTTTT.

This chain links TRBV24-1 with TRBJ2-3, with D possibly TRBD2 on 6 matching bases. V was shortened by 7 bases and J by 3 bases, with 10 bases between the two germline ends. CDR3 length: 13 residues. Germline-derived CDR1 and CDR2 are KGHDR and SFDVKD. The CDR3 DNA reads as TGTGCCACCAGGCCAAGCGGGACAGATACGCAGTATTTT. Amino acid sequence: CATRPSGTDTQYF.